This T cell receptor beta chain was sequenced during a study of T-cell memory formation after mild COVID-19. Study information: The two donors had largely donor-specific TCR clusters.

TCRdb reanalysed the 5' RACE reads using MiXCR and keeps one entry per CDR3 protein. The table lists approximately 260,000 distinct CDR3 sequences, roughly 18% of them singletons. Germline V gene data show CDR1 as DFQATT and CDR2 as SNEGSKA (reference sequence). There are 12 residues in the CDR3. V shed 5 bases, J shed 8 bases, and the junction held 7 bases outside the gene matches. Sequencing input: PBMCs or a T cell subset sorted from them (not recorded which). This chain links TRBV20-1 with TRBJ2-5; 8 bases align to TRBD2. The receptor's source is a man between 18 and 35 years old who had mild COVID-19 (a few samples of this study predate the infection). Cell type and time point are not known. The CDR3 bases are TGCAGTGCTCGTCGGGGGGGCCCTACCCAGTACTTC. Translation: CSARRGGPTQYF.